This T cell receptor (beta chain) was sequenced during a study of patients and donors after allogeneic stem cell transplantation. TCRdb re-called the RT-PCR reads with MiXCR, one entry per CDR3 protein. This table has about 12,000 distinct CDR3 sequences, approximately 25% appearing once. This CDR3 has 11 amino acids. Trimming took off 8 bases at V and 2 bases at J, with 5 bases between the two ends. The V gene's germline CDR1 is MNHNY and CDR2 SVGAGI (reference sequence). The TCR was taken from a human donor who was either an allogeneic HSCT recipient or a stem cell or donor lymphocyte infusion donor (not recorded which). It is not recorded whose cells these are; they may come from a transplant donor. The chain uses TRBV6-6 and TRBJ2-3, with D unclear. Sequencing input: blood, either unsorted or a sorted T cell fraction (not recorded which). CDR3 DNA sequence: TGTGCCAGCGGGGACACAGATACGCAGTATTTT. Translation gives CASGDTDTQYF.